The sequence of this TCR beta chain was determined in a study of lymphopenia after photon versus proton radiotherapy. The CDR3 loop spans 13 amino acids. The ends were cut back, 3 bases at V and 5 bases at J, with 7 bases in the middle. Germline V gene data show CDR1 as MNHNS and CDR2 as SASEGT. Sequencing was performed with immunoSEQ multiplex PCR; in TCRdb, only in-frame clones are kept and a portion is missing. The sample contains almost 7,500 clones, 81% of which appear only once. The specimen was peripheral blood, collected from a patient treated with photon-based radiotherapy. The rearrangement uses TRBV6-1 and TRBJ2-2, with D perhaps matching TRBD2 (5 bases). The clonotype comes from a man in his thirties or forties with gastric cancer. The CDR3 sequence: CASSDEGTGELFF. The CDR3 nucleotides are TGTGCCAGCAGTGATGAGGGAACCGGGGAGCTGTTTTTT.